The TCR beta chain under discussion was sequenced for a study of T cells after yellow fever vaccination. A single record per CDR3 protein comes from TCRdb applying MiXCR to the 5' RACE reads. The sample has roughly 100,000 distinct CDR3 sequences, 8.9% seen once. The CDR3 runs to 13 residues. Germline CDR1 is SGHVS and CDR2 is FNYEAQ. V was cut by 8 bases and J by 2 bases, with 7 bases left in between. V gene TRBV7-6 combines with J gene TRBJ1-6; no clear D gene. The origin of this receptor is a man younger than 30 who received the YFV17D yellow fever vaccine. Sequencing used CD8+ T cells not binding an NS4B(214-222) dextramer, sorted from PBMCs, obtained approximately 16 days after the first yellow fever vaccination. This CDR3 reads CASGKAYNSPLHF. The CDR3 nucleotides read TGTGCCAGCGGCAAAGCCTATAATTCACCCCTCCACTTT.